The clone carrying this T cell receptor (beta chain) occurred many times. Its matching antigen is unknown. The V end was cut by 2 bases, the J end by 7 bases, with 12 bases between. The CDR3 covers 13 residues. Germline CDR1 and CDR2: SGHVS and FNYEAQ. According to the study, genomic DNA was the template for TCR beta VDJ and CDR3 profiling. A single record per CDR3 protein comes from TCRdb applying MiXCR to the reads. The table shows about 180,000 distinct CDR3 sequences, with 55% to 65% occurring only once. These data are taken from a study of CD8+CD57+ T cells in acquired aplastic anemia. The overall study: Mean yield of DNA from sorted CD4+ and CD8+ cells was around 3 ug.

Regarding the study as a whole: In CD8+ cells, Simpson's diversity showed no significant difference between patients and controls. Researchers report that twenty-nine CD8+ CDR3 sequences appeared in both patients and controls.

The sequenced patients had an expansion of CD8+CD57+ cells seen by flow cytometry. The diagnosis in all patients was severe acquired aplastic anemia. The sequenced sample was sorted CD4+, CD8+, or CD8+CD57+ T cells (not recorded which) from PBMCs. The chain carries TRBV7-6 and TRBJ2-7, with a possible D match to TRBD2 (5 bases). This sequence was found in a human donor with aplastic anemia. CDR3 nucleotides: TGTGCCAGCAGCTTACTCCGGGATCCAGAGCAGTACTTC. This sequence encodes CASSLLRDPEQYF.